One and the same sample provided the 32 T cell receptor beta chains below, sequenced in a study of CXCR3-negative and CXCR3-positive naive CD8 T cells. The TRB libraries of cDNA were built by UMI-labeled 5' RACE. For each CDR3 protein, TCRdb gives one entry from its re-call of the 5' RACE reads, without DNA. The repertoire shows 43,000 or so distinct CDR3 sequences; the top ten hold approximately 1.4%. The sample comprised naive CXCR3- CD8+ T cells from blood. Noted subset: CD45RO-CCR7+CD27+CD95- naive CD8+ T cells lacking CXCR3 (TNR3-). These receptors were collected from a human donor in good health. Some clones in this sample may be carry-over from other donors' samples.

The V and J genes are TRBV6-5 and TRBJ2-1; the TCRdb call, TRBD1, lacks DNA for checking. CDR3 length: 15 residues. Looked up from germline, CDR1 is MNHEY and CDR2 is SVGAGI. The chain's CDR3 is CASTGWGQTYNEQFF.

V and J are TRBV7-2 and TRBJ2-7. Germline lookup yields CDR1 SGHTA and CDR2 FQGNSA. This CDR3 spans 12 amino acids. The chain's CDR3 is CASSYFAYEQYF. The entire variable domain, with the rest obtained from reference TRBV7-2 and TRBJ2-7, is as follows: GAGVSQSPSNKVTEKGKDVELRCDPISGHTALYWYRQSLGQGLEFLIYFQGNSAPDKSGLPSDRFSAERTGGSVSTLTIQRTQQEDSAVYLCASSYFAYEQYFGPGTRLTVT.

V gene TRBV12-3 or TRBV12-4 combines with J gene TRBJ2-1; TCRdb indicates TRBD2, and absent DNA this call remains unverified. This CDR3 contains 18 residues. This CDR3 reads CASSQGLAGGLSYNEQFF.

This rearrangement joins TRBV28 to TRBJ2-7; without DNA, the TCRdb call of TRBD1 cannot be checked. The CDR3 is 13 amino acids. The germline V gene has CDR1 MDHEN and CDR2 SYDVKM. The CDR3 spells CASSELQGYEQYF.

The J gene is TRBJ2-1, the V gene TRBV29-1; TCRdb lists TRBD2, though no DNA is available to test this call. In germline, CDR1 is SQVTM, CDR2 ANQGSEA. There are 13 residues in the CDR3. The CDR3 sequence: CSGRASGTNEQFF.

The V gene is TRBV7-9, the J gene TRBJ1-4. This CDR3 comprises 15 residues. Looked up from germline, CDR1 is SEHNR and CDR2 is FQNEAQ (reference sequence). This CDR3 reads CASSSRSLVDEKLFF.

This chain connects TRBV9 to TRBJ1-6; TCRdb's D call of TRBD1 is untestable without DNA. Germline CDR1 is SGDLS and CDR2 is YYNGEE. This CDR3 contains 17 residues. The CDR3 region is CASSSGPTSSYNSPLHF.

V and J are TRBV7-3 and TRBJ2-3; the TRBD2 assignment by TCRdb is unverifiable without DNA. This CDR3 contains 15 residues. From germline, CDR1 is SGHTA and CDR2 FQGTGA. The CDR3: CARSDPGLGWDTQYF.

The rearrangement joins TRBV12-3 or TRBV12-4 to TRBJ1-6. CDR3 length: 14 residues. The CDR3 spells CASSLGSYNSPLHF.

The chain employs TRBV7-9 and TRBJ2-7; as DNA is missing, the TRBD2 call by TCRdb cannot be tested. Per the germline V gene, CDR1 is SEHNR and CDR2 is FQNEAQ (reference sequence). The CDR3 consists of 14 residues. CDR3 region: CASSSSSGVSEQYF. The full variable domain, rest sourced from reference TRBV7-9 and TRBJ2-7, is DTGVSQNPRHKITKRGQNVTFRCDPISEHNRLYWYRQTLGQGPEFLTYFQNEAQLEKSRLLSDRFSAERPKGSFSTLEIQRTEQGDSAMYLCASSSSSGVSEQYFGPGTRLTVT.

The chain joins TRBV20-1 to TRBJ2-5; no DNA is available, so the TRBD1 call from TCRdb remains unchecked. The germline gives CDR1 DFQATT, CDR2 SNEGSKA (reference sequence). This CDR3 comprises 13 residues. CDR3 amino acids: CSAEQGSEETQYF.

The chain joins TRBV29-1 to TRBJ2-1; TCRdb designates TRBD2, a call that cannot be tested without DNA. The CDR3 has 13 amino acids. Germline lookup yields CDR1 SQVTM and CDR2 ANQGSEA. CDR3: CSCGEGPVDEQFF.

The chain employs TRBV29-1 and TRBJ2-3; TCRdb lists TRBD1, though no DNA is available to test this call. This CDR3 region has 13 residues. CDR1 and CDR2 (germline): SQVTM, ANQGSEA. The CDR3 reads CSVEQGNTDTQYF.

The genes are TRBV29-1 and TRBJ2-3; lacking DNA, the TRBD1 call made by TCRdb goes unchecked. Germline loops: CDR1 SQVTM, CDR2 ANQGSEA. CDR3 length: 14 amino acids. CDR3 protein: CSVESQGRTDTQYF.

The chain employs TRBV28 and TRBJ2-7; TCRdb outputs TRBD1, but without DNA this stays unchecked. The CDR3 has 14 residues. The germline V gene has CDR1 MDHEN and CDR2 SYDVKM. The CDR3 here is CASSTGPNLYEQYF.

The chain employs TRBV7-2 and TRBJ2-7; TCRdb names TRBD2, which stays unverified in the absence of DNA. CDR3 length equals 14 residues. Germline V gives CDR1 SGHTA, CDR2 FQGNSA. CDR3 protein: CASSLGDLKYEQYF.

The chain couples TRBV28 to TRBJ2-1; TCRdb outputs TRBD2, but without DNA this stays unchecked. There are 14 residues in the CDR3. CDR1 is MDHEN and CDR2 is SYDVKM in the germline V gene. The CDR3 loop reads CASSLGTSLEEQFF.

The rearrangement links TRBV11-2 to TRBJ1-3. The CDR3 contains 15 residues. Germline V CDR1 and CDR2: SGHAT, FQNNGV. CDR3 protein: CASSLEVASGNTIYF.

CDR3 loop: CSVDGGARHEQFF. The chain joins TRBV29-1 to TRBJ2-1; TCRdb picks TRBD1, but there is no DNA to check that call. Looked up from germline, CDR1 is SQVTM and CDR2 is ANQGSEA. This CDR3 contains 13 residues.

V gene TRBV5-1 combines with J gene TRBJ2-2; TCRdb gives TRBD2 as the D gene, but with no DNA this cannot be confirmed. The CDR3 is 16 amino acids. Germline-derived CDR1 and CDR2 are SGHRS and YFSETQ. CDR3 amino acids: CASSFSSGANTGELFF.

The V gene is TRBV28, the J gene TRBJ2-7; the TRBD2 assignment by TCRdb is unverifiable without DNA. This CDR3 spans 14 amino acids. Germline CDR1 reads MDHEN; CDR2 reads SYDVKM. CDR3 in amino acids: CASSFERDSYEQYF.

The rearrangement uses TRBV7-8 and TRBJ2-2; without DNA, the TCRdb call of TRBD2 cannot be checked. The germline gives CDR1 SGHVS, CDR2 FQNEAQ. The CDR3 has 12 residues. The CDR3 sequence: CASRGGTGELFF.

The J gene is TRBJ2-7, the V gene TRBV12-3 or TRBV12-4; no DNA is available, so the TRBD1 call from TCRdb remains unchecked. This CDR3 has 14 amino acids. The chain's CDR3 is CASRPGQGYYEQYF.

This chain joins TRBV7-2 and TRBJ1-6; with no DNA, the TCRdb D assignment of TRBD1 cannot be verified. The germline CDR1 and CDR2 sequences are SGHTA and FQGNSA. The CDR3 extends over 17 amino acids. The chain's CDR3 is CASSLEGTGSYNSPLHF.

This sequence joins TRBV15 and TRBJ2-5; as DNA is missing, the TRBD1 call by TCRdb cannot be tested. Germline V lookup: CDR1 LNHNV, CDR2 YYDKDF (reference sequence). This CDR3 spans 17 amino acids. The CDR3 sequence is CATSSSGQGNYQETQYF. Drawing the rest from reference TRBV15 and TRBJ2-5, the complete variable domain is DAMVIQNPRYQVTQFGKPVTLSCSQTLNHNVMYWYQQKSSQAPKLLFHYYDKDFNNEADTPDNFQSRRPNTSFCFLDIRSPGLGDTAMYLCATSSSGQGNYQETQYFGPGTRLLVL.

The chain is built from TRBV28 and TRBJ2-1. Germline CDR1 is MDHEN and CDR2 is SYDVKM. There are 15 residues in the CDR3. CDR3: CASSLSWSEYNEQFF. Based on the CDR3 plus reference TRBV28 and TRBJ2-1, the full variable domain is DVKVTQSSRYLVKRTGEKVFLECVQDMDHENMFWYRQDPGLGLRLIYFSYDVKMKEKGDIPEGYSVSREKKERFSLILESASTNQTSMYLCASSLSWSEYNEQFFGPGTRLTVL.

This clonotype registers medium-sized by frequency. This chain links TRBV4-3 with TRBJ2-7; absent DNA, TCRdb's TRBD1 call cannot be checked. CDR3 length: 17 amino acids. The germline V gene encodes CDR1 LGHNA and CDR2 YSLEER. The CDR3 spells CASSQDRRQGTSYEQYF.

The CDR3 loop reads CAGQRAGNEQFF. This chain joins TRBV7-9 and TRBJ2-1; there is no DNA to check the TCRdb D call of TRBD1. Looked up from germline, CDR1 is SEHNR and CDR2 is FQNEAQ (reference sequence). The CDR3 length is 12 residues.

The chain recombines TRBV11-3 with TRBJ2-1. Germline loops: CDR1 SGHNT, CDR2 YENEEA. This CDR3 is 14 amino acids long. This CDR3 reads CASSWLAYGSEQFF.

V usage is TRBV21-1 and J usage is TRBJ2-7; checking the TCRdb D call of TRBD2 is not possible without DNA. TRBV21-1 is tagged as a pseudogene. The CDR3 spans 17 residues. CDR3: CASTLRLGTGTAYEQYF.

This sequence joins TRBV10-3 and TRBJ2-1; TCRdb outputs TRBD1, but without DNA this stays unchecked. This CDR3 comprises 13 residues. CDR1 and CDR2 from the germline V gene are ENHRY and SYGVKD. The CDR3 loop reads CAISEDRGNEQFF.

This chain joins TRBV20-1 and TRBJ2-5; the TCRdb D gene call, TRBD2, has no DNA to confirm it. Germline lookup yields CDR1 DFQATT and CDR2 SNEGSKA (reference sequence). This CDR3 comprises 15 residues. The CDR3 is CSATAGLRQRETQYF.